This record looks at one T cell receptor beta chain sequence and its context. It has no known antigen specificity. CDR1 and CDR2, per the germline V gene (reference sequence), are MNHNY and SVGAGI. After removal of 7 bases from V and 3 bases from J, the junction retains 6 bases not matched to a gene. The CDR3 goes from the cysteine to the phenylalanine over 14 residues. Only the CDR3 region is kept as DNA, spanning 42 bases read in frame from base 1. In total, approximately 610 healthy bone marrow donors made up the cohort. All cohort members were sampled while nominally healthy, although unrecorded immune exposures were likely present. The donor tested CMV seronegative and was one of the 352 seronegative cohort members. A peripheral blood sample was collected from each donor, and TCR beta sequencing was performed on peripheral blood mononuclear cells. Genomic DNA was extracted from the blood cell samples with the Qiagen DNeasy Blood Extraction Kit.

The data are from a study of cytomegalovirus exposure and HLA in healthy donors (dated by TCRdb to the late 2010s). Background on the whole study: According to an earlier analysis of around 600 of the donors, roughly 180 million T cells yielded 95 million to 140 million unique TCR beta sequences and 276 Gb of sequence data. An early release that covered roughly 600 HLA-typed donors contained around 300 gigabases of sequencing data and 85 million to 100 million unique TCR sequences. About five DR-DQ haplotypes were treated as single units for association and clustering because of strong linkage in the cohort. A later analysis re-analyzed previously published TCR beta repertoires from 666 donors and added high-resolution HLA genotyping to study TCR occurrence patterns. Typing coverage varied by locus: about 620-630 donors for A, B, C, DRB1 and DQB1; more than 500 for DQA1; approximately 610 for DPA1; approximately 470 for DPB1. Both class I and class II loci were covered by HLA typing, at four-digit resolution. To predict cytomegalovirus infection status, the study brought together high-throughput TCR immunosequencing, statistical association of individual TCRs with disease status, and machine learning. Rather than drawing on any new phenotypic data, the later analysis identified candidate immune exposures from TCR beta sequences and the way those sequences occurred across donors. Among 300 to 450 genotyped donors of the cohort, an average of about 240,000 unique TCR beta nucleotide sequences were sequenced per donor, roughly 20% of them non-productive. A later genetic analysis used genome-wide SNP genotypes for about 60% of the roughly 700 donors, treating that subset as a discovery cohort. Donor age, sex, ethnicity and CMV serostatus were collected together with the repertoire data. Of the approximately 400 genotyped donors, 75% to 85% were placed in the genetic ancestry cluster associated with self-reported Caucasian donors. The aim of the study was to test whether cataloging public T cell receptors could identify signatures of past pathogen exposure. An earlier analysis of 587 of the donors used high-throughput TCR beta sequencing to judge whether each TCR beta V gene segment behaved as functional or pseudogenic. Every repertoire in the discovery cohort had been generated on one and the same sequencing platform. Using immunosequencing, the study profiled T cell repertoires from about 650 subjects and related those repertoires to cytomegalovirus serostatus. A separate validation cohort of over 95 different subjects was used in addition to the 666-subject first cohort. The paper's findings and limits, for the study overall: A cluster of highly shared sequence variants was judged likely to represent a technical artifact of the sequencing pipeline. In this cohort, only TCR beta chains were sequenced, and detectable features were limited by the absence of alpha or paired-chain data. In the study, 150 to 200 TCR beta chains were listed as associated with cytomegalovirus. A later genetic analysis reported fewer N-insertions in productive TCRs among donors in an Asian-associated ancestry cluster than the roughly 670-donor mean. A later genetic analysis associated a missense DCLRE1C variant with V-gene and J-gene trimming of TCR beta chains, and an independent cohort replicated the association. Presence/absence analyses assumed roughly uniform sequencing depth across donors, an assumption that may not hold. Cytomegalovirus status was reported to be diagnosed by the classifier with high specificity and sensitivity in both the original and validation cohorts. For the cohort, immune exposure information was limited to CMV serostatus. A later analysis associated 15,000 or so TCR beta sequences with specific HLA alleles at a false discovery rate of 0.05. According to a later analysis, most CMV-associated TCR beta chains appeared to be HLA-restricted, and the HLA associations seemed to be driven largely by CMV exposure. An earlier analysis of several hundred of the donors showed that most TCR beta V segments appeared in productive rearrangements either about 87% or about 30% of the time, which broadly matched IMGT annotations. A later analysis found that TCR association rates varied across HLA loci, with DRB1 alleles showing the most associated TCRs and HLA-C alleles the fewest. According to the authors, the approach could potentially be generalized to other disease states and immunological phenotypes. The earlier analysis of a few hundred of the donors excluded 15 to 20 rarely observed V segments, including chromosome 9 orphons, because counts were too low. Compared with equally common non-associated chains, HLA-associated TCR beta chains in a later analysis were more clonally expanded and had lower generation probabilities. A further reported finding was that TCR beta sequences accurately predicted the HLA-A and HLA-B alleles for most subjects in the first cohort. The 87-base-pair reads could not distinguish some IMGT-functional V segments, including TRBV6-2 and TRBV6-3, so those segments were excluded. Because some donors lacked HLA typing at each locus, the association tests relied only on the typed subset. Linkage disequilibrium might explain the correlated functional status among segregating V segments, but an unknown experimental factor could not be ruled out. In vitro tests confirmed that a few of the cytomegalovirus-associated TCR beta chains recognize cytomegalovirus antigens. Strong co-occurrence of HLA alleles, especially DR and DQ, made assigning TCR associations to individual alleles difficult. Several of the top co-occurrence clusters appeared to be linked to parvovirus B19, influenza, CMV and Epstein-Barr virus, according to a later analysis. Most TCR sequences were seen in very few donors, while some public TCRs were found in many individuals.

Library creation used the immunoSEQ multiplex PCR assay. A mixture of 60 forward primers for TCR Vbeta segments and 13 reverse primers for TCR Jbeta segments was used in the multiplex PCR. The CDR3 region of rearranged TCR beta genes was amplified from genomic DNA by a multiplex PCR assay. The amplified TCR beta libraries were sequenced on the Illumina HiSeq System as 87-base-pair reads. As for the original processing: Across the 600 to 700 repertoires, a later analysis counted approximately 83 million unique TCR beta chains, about 10 million of which were shared by at least two donors. A nearest-neighbor algorithm error-corrected the raw reads and collapsed the reads into unique sequences, merging closely related sequences to remove PCR and sequencing errors. Alignment of CDR3 sequences to IMGT reference sequences was used to assign V, D and J gene segments. Each retained sequence needed at least a six-nucleotide match to both a V gene segment and a J gene segment. A rearrangement counted as productive if the CDR3 had no stop codons and remained in frame with V and J, and every other rearrangement counted as non-productive. CDR3 was defined according to IMGT convention as the region running from the second conserved V-encoded cysteine to the conserved J-encoded phenylalanine. In an earlier analysis of 550 to 650 of the donors, sequences lacking an unambiguous match to a single V gene segment were excluded. In an earlier analysis of approximately 560 of the donors, a V segment was called functional when productive rearrangements were above 56.7%, and segregating when the standard deviation between donors exceeded 5%. To diagnose cytomegalovirus status from the catalog of TCR beta chain sequences, a statistical classification framework was built. V and J gene assignment, in a later analysis, came from comparing TCR nucleotide sequences with IMGT/GENE-DB human TR gene sequences. The TCRdist pipeline was used in a later analysis to assign CDR3 sequences and most-parsimonious VDJ recombination scenarios. A later analysis defined each TCR beta chain by its CDR3 amino acid sequence plus V-gene family, and excluded reads lacking a unique V-gene family. A later analysis removed 592 highly shared, low-generation-probability nucleotide sequences to deal with suspected cross-contamination and a sequencing artifact. In a later analysis, a clonal expansion index was calculated for each public chain from normalized within-repertoire ranks of inferred template counts. In a later analysis, generation probabilities were computed with a VDJ recombination model fitted to out-of-frame rearrangements, and the resulting probabilities were checked against IGoR. A later analysis scored TCR-TCR, TCR-HLA and TCR-CMV co-occurrence with hypergeometric tests, applying a repertoire-size bias correction to TCR pairs. False discovery rates were estimated in a later analysis by permuting HLA or CMV assignments 20 times. In a later analysis, co-occurring TCRs were grouped using DBSCAN, with TCRdist sequence similarity added in when clustering inside HLA-allele-positive subsets. Repertoires with fewer than 30,000 or more than 120,000 public chains were left out of co-occurrence clustering, as were four to six repertoires with anomalous nucleotide sharing. TCRdb provides this immuneACCESS table in a form limited to in-frame rearrangements. Some clones are lacking; in checked studies, under half of them reflect an unresolved V gene, and why the rest are absent is not known. V, J and clone size are those of that table, while D and trimming were read from the DNA. The sample's clone listing holds 95,000 to 150,000 clones. Of the sample, under 2.5% is held by the ten largest clones.

Sequencing was done on a sample of PBMCs. The receptor was isolated from a man between 35 and 55 years old in good health and CMV-seronegative. The chain joins TRBV6-6 to TRBJ2-7; 10 central bases correspond to TRBD2. The sequenced DNA is TGTGCCAGCACCCCTAGCGGGAGTTTCTACGAGCAGTACTTC. Its amino acids are CASTPSGSFYEQYF.